These T cell receptor beta chains were read from a single sample in a study of human T cells and chemical hapten exposure. MiXCR was run by TCRdb on the RACE reads, yielding one entry per CDR3 protein. The sample has 100,000 or so distinct CDR3 sequences, approximately 36% seen once. The material was whole blood, obtained in connection with sensitization to the hapten diphenylcyclopropenone (DPC). The receptor set was obtained from a man aged 35-49 years with alopecia areata. Some clones in this sample may be carry-over from other donors' samples. Both conserved end residues are part of each CDR3. Each record gives: J gene, CDR3 length, D gene, V gene, clone size, CDR3 protein, CDR3 DNA. A D gene is named only where the DNA matches it firmly. Some rows mark clone size as missing; the rest say once, few, many or name a class of expanded clone.

TRBJ2-2 | 16 | NA | TRBV7-8 | NA | CASSLQGGSNTGELFF | TGTGCCAGCAGCTTACAAGGTGGCAGCAACACCGGGGAGCTGTTTTTT
TRBJ2-1 | 15 | NA | TRBV25-1 | NA | CATRSLADSYNEQFF | TGTGCCACCCGGTCCCTAGCAGACTCCTACAATGAGCAGTTCTTC
TRBJ2-4 | 16 | NA | TRBV11-2 | NA | CASSLVVAGFGNIQYF | TGTGCCAGCAGCTTAGTCGTGGCAGGATTCGGAAACATTCAGTACTTC
TRBJ1-2 | 14 | NA | TRBV4-1 | few | CASRPTWTDYGYTF | TGCGCCAGCAGGCCTACCTGGACGGATTATGGCTACACCTTC
TRBJ2-2 | 16 | TRBD1 | TRBV7-9 | few | CASSLAPDRRSGELFF | TGTGCCAGCAGCTTAGCCCCGGACAGGCGGTCCGGGGAGCTGTTTTTT
TRBJ1-1 | 15 | TRBD1 | TRBV29-1 | few | CSVEAEGAMNTEAFF | TGCAGCGTTGAGGCCGAGGGGGCGATGAACACTGAAGCTTTCTTT
TRBJ1-1 | 14 | TRBD1 | TRBV10-3 | NA | CAIRGTGRNTEAFF | TGTGCCATCAGAGGGACAGGTAGGAACACTGAAGCTTTCTTT
TRBJ2-3 | 15 | TRBD2 | TRBV20-1 | few | CSAILAGISTDTQYF | TGCAGTGCCATTCTAGCGGGAATTAGCACAGATACGCAGTATTTT
TRBJ2-1 | 14 | TRBD2 | TRBV2 | NA | CASRRLAGLDEQFF | TGTGCCAGCAGGAGACTAGCGGGATTGGATGAGCAGTTCTTC
TRBJ2-1 | 15 | TRBD2 | TRBV11-1 | NA | CASSLEAGGYDEQFF | TGTGCCAGCAGCTTAGAGGCGGGAGGATACGATGAGCAGTTCTTC
TRBJ2-1 | 16 | NA | TRBV28 | few | CASSSLVADTYNEQFF | TGTGCCAGCAGTTCCCTCGTAGCGGATACCTACAATGAGCAGTTCTTC
TRBJ2-1 | 16 | NA | TRBV6-2/TRBV6-3 | NA | CASSYSSRTSYNEQFF | TGTGCCAGCAGTTACTCCTCGCGGACGTCCTACAATGAGCAGTTCTTC
TRBJ1-1 | 15 | TRBD1 | TRBV6-1 | NA | CASSEDRGSLTEAFF | TGTGCCAGCAGTGAGGACAGGGGCTCGCTCACTGAAGCTTTCTTT
TRBJ2-3 | 17 | TRBD2 | TRBV4-2 | NA | CASSQDYSGSATDTQYF | TGTGCCAGCAGCCAAGACTATAGCGGGAGTGCCACAGATACGCAGTATTTT
TRBJ2-6 | 14 | TRBD1 | TRBV28 | once | CASSLGGQGDVLTF | TGTGCCAGCAGTTTAGGGGGACAGGGAGACGTCCTGACTTTC
TRBJ2-1 | 14 | NA | TRBV9 | NA | CASSATESSHEQFF | TGTGCCAGCAGCGCCACAGAGAGCTCACATGAGCAGTTCTTC
TRBJ2-5 | 15 | NA | TRBV7-8 | many | CASSLAPLFQETQYF | TGTGCCAGCAGCTTAGCGCCCCTCTTCCAAGAGACCCAGTACTTC
TRBJ2-3 | 14 | TRBD1 | TRBV6-5 | NA | CASSSGQITDTQYF | TGTGCCAGCAGTTCGGGACAGATCACAGATACGCAGTATTTT
TRBJ2-7 | 12 | TRBD1 | TRBV25-1 | NA | CATRQGADEQYF | TGTGCCACACGACAGGGGGCGGACGAGCAGTACTTC
TRBJ2-3 | 15 | NA | TRBV5-1 | few | CASSLAGDGTDTQYF | TGCGCCAGCAGCTTGGCAGGGGACGGCACAGATACGCAGTATTTT
TRBJ2-3 | 12 | NA | TRBV11-2 | NA | CASKTSTDTQYF | TGTGCCAGCAAGACTAGCACAGATACGCAGTATTTT
TRBJ2-5 | 15 | TRBD2 | TRBV2 | NA | CASRAGTSWGETQYF | TGTGCCAGCAGGGCTGGGACTAGCTGGGGAGAGACCCAGTACTTC
TRBJ1-1 | 16 | NA | TRBV28 | NA | CASSPSRGRGYTEAFF | TGTGCCAGCAGTCCGTCCCGGGGCAGGGGTTACACTGAAGCTTTCTTT
TRBJ2-7 | 16 | TRBD1 | TRBV7-2 | few | CASSVRPGQGAYEQYF | TGTGCCAGCAGCGTAAGGCCGGGACAGGGGGCCTACGAGCAGTACTTC
TRBJ2-3 | 15 | NA | TRBV3-1 | NA | CASSQLGQRTDTQYF | TGTGCCAGCAGCCAACTGGGGCAGCGAACAGATACGCAGTATTTT
TRBJ2-1 | 15 | TRBD2 | TRBV7-2 | few | CASSPGGESYNEQFF | TGTGCCAGCAGCCCGGGGGGGGAGTCCTACAATGAGCAGTTCTTC
TRBJ2-5 | 15 | NA | TRBV7-6 | few | CASSLAGVEGETQYF | TGTGCCAGCAGCTTAGCGGGAGTGGAGGGGGAGACCCAGTACTTC
TRBJ1-5 | 15 | NA | TRBV6-5 | NA | CASSQRGYSNQPQHF | TGTGCCAGCAGCCAGAGGGGGTATAGCAATCAGCCCCAGCATTTT
TRBJ2-7 | 19 | TRBD2 | TRBV3-1 | NA | CASSQDLGLAGPKAYEQYF | TGTGCCAGCAGCCAAGATCTGGGACTAGCGGGACCAAAGGCCTACGAGCAGTACTTC
TRBJ1-1 | 15 | TRBD1 | TRBV12-3/TRBV12-4 | few | CASSLYGQGDTEAFF | TGTGCCAGCAGTTTATACGGACAGGGGGACACTGAAGCTTTCTTT
TRBJ2-3 | 15 | TRBD2 | TRBV12-3/TRBV12-4 | NA | CASSATSRGTDTQYF | TGTGCCAGCAGTGCGACTAGCCGGGGCACAGATACGCAGTATTTT
TRBJ2-5 | 16 | TRBD1 | TRBV13 | NA | CASSGNRGPPQETQYF | TGTGCCAGCAGCGGCAACAGGGGCCCCCCTCAAGAGACCCAGTACTTC
TRBJ2-7 | 13 | NA | TRBV5-1 | NA | CASSFESSYEQYF | TGCGCCAGCAGCTTTGAGAGCTCCTACGAGCAGTACTTC
TRBJ2-4 | 21 | TRBD1 | TRBV3-1 | NA | CASSQEHDIDRVDVAKNIQYF | TGTGCCAGCAGCCAAGAACATGACATAGACAGGGTGGATGTGGCCAAAAACATTCAGTACTTC
TRBJ2-1 | 13 | NA | TRBV7-9 | few | CASSFLVDNEQFF | TGTGCCAGCAGCTTCCTTGTTGACAATGAGCAGTTCTTC
TRBJ2-5 | 15 | TRBD1 | TRBV6-2/TRBV6-3 | few | CASSDGGQGKETQYF | TGTGCCAGCAGTGACGGGGGACAGGGTAAAGAGACCCAGTACTTC
TRBJ1-3 | 14 | TRBD1 | TRBV11-3 | NA | CALPGQGGGNTIYF | TGTGCGCTCCCGGGACAGGGGGGAGGAAACACCATATATTTT
TRBJ2-4 | 11 | NA | TRBV7-2 | NA | CASSTGILQYF | TGTGCCAGCAGCACTGGGATCCTTCAGTACTTC
TRBJ2-1 | 15 | TRBD2 | TRBV29-1 | few | CSVGGRLAPYNEQFF | TGCAGCGTTGGGGGTAGACTAGCGCCCTACAATGAGCAGTTCTTC
TRBJ2-4 | 15 | NA | TRBV2 | NA | CASSEAGIAKNIQYF | TGTGCCAGCAGTGAAGCAGGGATAGCCAAAAACATTCAGTACTTC
TRBJ2-3 | 14 | NA | TRBV18 | NA | CASSIGGSTDTQYF | TGTGCCAGCTCAATCGGGGGCAGCACAGATACGCAGTATTTT
TRBJ2-7 | 13 | NA | TRBV7-2 | NA | CASSLDPGPEQYF | TGTGCCAGCAGCTTAGACCCGGGTCCCGAGCAGTACTTC
TRBJ2-3 | 20 | TRBD2 | TRBV7-3 | few | CASSPRGLAGGGGATDTQYF | TGTGCCAGCAGCCCCAGAGGACTAGCGGGAGGTGGGGGGGCCACAGATACGCAGTATTTT
TRBJ2-7 | 14 | NA | TRBV6-1 | few | CASRERGEIYEQYF | TGTGCCAGCAGGGAAAGGGGGGAAATCTACGAGCAGTACTTC
TRBJ1-5 | 16 | NA | TRBV12-3/TRBV12-4 | NA | CASSFIFGSYNQPQHF | TGTGCCAGCAGTTTTATCTTTGGCAGTTACAATCAGCCCCAGCATTTT
TRBJ2-7 | 14 | NA | TRBV4-3 | NA | CASSQTGSSGGQYF | TGCGCCAGCAGCCAAACAGGTTCCTCCGGGGGGCAGTACTTC
TRBJ2-1 | 11 | NA | TRBV24-1 | NA | CATSVMNEQFF | TGTGCCACCAGTGTCATGAATGAGCAGTTCTTC
TRBJ2-1 | 13 | NA | TRBV29-1 | few | CSAGISSYNEQFF | TGCAGCGCCGGAATAAGCTCCTACAATGAGCAGTTCTTC
TRBJ2-7 | 14 | TRBD2 | TRBV28 | few | CASSRLAGEHEQYF | TGTGCCAGCAGCAGATTAGCGGGAGAGCACGAGCAGTACTTC
TRBJ2-1 | 14 | TRBD1 | TRBV5-4 | NA | CASSLGQGWNEQFF | TGTGCCAGCAGCTTAGGACAGGGTTGGAATGAGCAGTTCTTC
TRBJ1-2 | 13 | NA | TRBV7-3 | NA | CASSLKINYGYTF | TGTGCCAGCAGCTTAAAAATTAACTATGGCTACACCTTC
TRBJ2-5 | 13 | NA | TRBV7-9 | few | CASKLQGQETQYF | TGTGCCAGCAAGCTCCAGGGGCAGGAGACCCAGTACTTC